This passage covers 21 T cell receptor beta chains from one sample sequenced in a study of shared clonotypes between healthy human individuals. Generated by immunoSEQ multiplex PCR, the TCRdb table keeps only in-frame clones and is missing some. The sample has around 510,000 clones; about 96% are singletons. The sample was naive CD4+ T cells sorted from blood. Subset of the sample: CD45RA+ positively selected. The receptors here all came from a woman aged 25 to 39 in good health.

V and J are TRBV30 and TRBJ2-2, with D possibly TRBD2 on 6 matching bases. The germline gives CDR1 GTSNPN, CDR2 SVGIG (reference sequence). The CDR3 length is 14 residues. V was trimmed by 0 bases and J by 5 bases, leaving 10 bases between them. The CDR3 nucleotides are TGTGCCTGGAGTGTGGGGAGGCATACCGGGGAGCTGTTTTTT. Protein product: CAWSVGRHTGELFF.

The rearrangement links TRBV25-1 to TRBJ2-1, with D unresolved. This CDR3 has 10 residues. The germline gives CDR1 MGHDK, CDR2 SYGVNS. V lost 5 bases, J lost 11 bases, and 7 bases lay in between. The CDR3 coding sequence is TGTGCCAGCAGTTTAGGACAGCAGTTCTTC. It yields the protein CASSLGQQFF.

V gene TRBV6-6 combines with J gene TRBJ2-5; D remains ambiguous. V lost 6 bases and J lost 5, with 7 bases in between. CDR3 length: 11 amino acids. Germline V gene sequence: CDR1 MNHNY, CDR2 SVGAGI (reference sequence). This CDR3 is CASRRWETQYF. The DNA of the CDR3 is TGTGCCAGCAGACGATGGGAGACCCAGTACTTC.

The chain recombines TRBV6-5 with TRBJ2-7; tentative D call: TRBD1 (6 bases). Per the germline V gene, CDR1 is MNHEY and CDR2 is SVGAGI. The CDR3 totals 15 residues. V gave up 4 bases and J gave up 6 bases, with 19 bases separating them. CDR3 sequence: CASSLTLQGLAEQYF. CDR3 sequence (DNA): TGTGCCAGCAGTTTGACTCTTCAGGGGCTCGCCGAGCAGTACTTC.

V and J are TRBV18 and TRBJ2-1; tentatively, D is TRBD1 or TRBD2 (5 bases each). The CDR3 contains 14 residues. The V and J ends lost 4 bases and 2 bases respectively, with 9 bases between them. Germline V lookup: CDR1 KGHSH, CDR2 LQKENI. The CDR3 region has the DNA TGTGCCAGCTCACTCCGGGACGCCTACAATGAGCAGTTCTTC. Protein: CASSLRDAYNEQFF.

Here the CDR3 DNA reads TGTGCCAGCAGTCGATTGGACAGGGATGGAAACACCATATATTTT. Amino acid sequence: CASSRLDRDGNTIYF. The rearrangement uses TRBV28 and TRBJ1-3; 8 nucleotides agree with TRBD1. The CDR3 has 15 amino acids. Germline V lookup: CDR1 MDHEN, CDR2 SYDVKM. V lost 5 bases to trimming and J lost 3 bases; unmatched junction nucleotides: 6.

CDR3 DNA: TGCGCCAGCAGTGAGGCAGTAATAGGCGGGGGGAGAGAGACCCAGTACTTC. Encoded protein: CASSEAVIGGGRETQYF. The chain links TRBV10-2 to TRBJ2-5, with 8 positions matching TRBD2. Germline V lookup: CDR1 WSHSY, CDR2 SAAADI. V lost 2 bases to trimming and J lost 4 bases; unmatched junction nucleotides: 12. CDR3 size: 17 residues.

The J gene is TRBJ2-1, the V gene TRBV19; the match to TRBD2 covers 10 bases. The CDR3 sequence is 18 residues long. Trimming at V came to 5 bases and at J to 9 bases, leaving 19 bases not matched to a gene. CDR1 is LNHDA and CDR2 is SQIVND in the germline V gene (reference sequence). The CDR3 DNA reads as TGTGCCAGTAGTGACACCTCCGGGACTAGCGTTCGGAGGAGTGAGCAGTTCTTC. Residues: CASSDTSGTSVRRSEQFF.

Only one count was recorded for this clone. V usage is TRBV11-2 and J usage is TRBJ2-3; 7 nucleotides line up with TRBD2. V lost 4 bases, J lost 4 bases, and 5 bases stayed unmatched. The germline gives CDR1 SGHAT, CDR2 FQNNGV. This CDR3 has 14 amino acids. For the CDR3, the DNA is TGTGCCAGCAGCTCGGCGGGAGTCCCAGATACGCAGTATTTT. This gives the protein CASSSAGVPDTQYF.

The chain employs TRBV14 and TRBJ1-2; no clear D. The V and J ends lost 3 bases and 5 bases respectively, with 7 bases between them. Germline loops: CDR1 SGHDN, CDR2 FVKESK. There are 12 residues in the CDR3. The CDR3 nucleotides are TGTGCCAGCAGCCAGAATCCTTATGGCTACACCTTC. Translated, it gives CASSQNPYGYTF.

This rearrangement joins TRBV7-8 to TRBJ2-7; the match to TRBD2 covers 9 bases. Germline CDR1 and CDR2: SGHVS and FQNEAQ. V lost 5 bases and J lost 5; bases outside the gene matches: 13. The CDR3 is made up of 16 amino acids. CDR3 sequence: CASSHFSSGNFDEQYF. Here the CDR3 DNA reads TGTGCCAGCAGCCATTTCTCTAGCGGGAATTTCGACGAGCAGTACTTC.

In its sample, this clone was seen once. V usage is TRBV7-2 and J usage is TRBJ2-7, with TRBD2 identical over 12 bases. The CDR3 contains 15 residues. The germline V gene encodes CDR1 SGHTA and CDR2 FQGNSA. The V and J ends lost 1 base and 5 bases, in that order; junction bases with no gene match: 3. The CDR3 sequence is CASSLEGLAGNEQYF. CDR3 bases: TGTGCCAGCAGCTTAGAAGGACTAGCGGGAAACGAGCAGTACTTC.

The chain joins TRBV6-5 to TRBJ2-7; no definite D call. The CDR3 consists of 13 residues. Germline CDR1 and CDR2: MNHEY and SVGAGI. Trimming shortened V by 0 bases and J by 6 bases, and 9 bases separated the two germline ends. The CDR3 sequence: CASSYSRSSEQYF. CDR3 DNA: TGTGCCAGCAGTTACTCGAGGTCCAGCGAGCAGTACTTC.

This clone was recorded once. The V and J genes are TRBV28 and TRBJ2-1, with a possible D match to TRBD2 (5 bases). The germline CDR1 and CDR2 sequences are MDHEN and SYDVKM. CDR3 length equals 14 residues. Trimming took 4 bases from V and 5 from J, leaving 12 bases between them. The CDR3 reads CASSSLAVNNEQFF. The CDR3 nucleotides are TGTGCCAGCAGTTCCCTAGCAGTTAACAATGAGCAGTTCTTC.

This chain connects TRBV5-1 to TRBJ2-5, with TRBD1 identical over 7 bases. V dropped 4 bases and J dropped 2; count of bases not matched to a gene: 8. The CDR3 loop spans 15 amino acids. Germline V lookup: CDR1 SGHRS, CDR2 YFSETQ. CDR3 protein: CASSRATGAQETQYF. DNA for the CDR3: TGCGCCAGCAGCCGTGCCACAGGGGCGCAAGAGACCCAGTACTTC.

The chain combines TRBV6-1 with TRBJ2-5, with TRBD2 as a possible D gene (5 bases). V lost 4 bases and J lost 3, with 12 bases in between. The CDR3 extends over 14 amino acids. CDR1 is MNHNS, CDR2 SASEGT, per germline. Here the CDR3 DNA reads TGTGCCAGCAGTGGGCGGGCCCCAGAAGAGACCCAGTACTTC. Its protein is CASSGRAPEETQYF.

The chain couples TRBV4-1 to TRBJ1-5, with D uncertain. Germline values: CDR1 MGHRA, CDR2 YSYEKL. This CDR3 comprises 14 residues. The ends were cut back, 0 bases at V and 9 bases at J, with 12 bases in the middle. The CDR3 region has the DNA TGCGCCAGCAGCCAAGAGTACAGCATACTGCCCCAGCATTTT. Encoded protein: CASSQEYSILPQHF.

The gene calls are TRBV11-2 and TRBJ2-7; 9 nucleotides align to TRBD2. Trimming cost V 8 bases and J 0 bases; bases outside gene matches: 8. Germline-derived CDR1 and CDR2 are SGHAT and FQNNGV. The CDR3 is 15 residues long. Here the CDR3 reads CASEQGLASSYEQYF. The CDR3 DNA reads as TGTGCCAGCGAACAAGGACTAGCGTCCTCCTACGAGCAGTACTTC.

The CDR3 spells CASSATTGGYGETQYF. CDR3 bases: TGTGCCAGTAGTGCCACGACAGGGGGTTATGGAGAGACCCAGTACTTC. The J gene is TRBJ2-5, the V gene TRBV19; 9 bases line up with TRBD1. Per germline, CDR1 LNHDA and CDR2 SQIVND (reference sequence). The CDR3 extends over 16 amino acids. Germline trimming cut 5 bases from V and 4 bases from J; bases unmatched to any gene: 11.

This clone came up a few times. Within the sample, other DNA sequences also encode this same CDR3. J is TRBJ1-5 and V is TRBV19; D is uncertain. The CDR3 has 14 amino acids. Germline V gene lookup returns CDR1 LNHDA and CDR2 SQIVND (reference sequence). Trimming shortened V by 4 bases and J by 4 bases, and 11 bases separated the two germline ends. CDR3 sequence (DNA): TGTGCCAGTAGTACGACGGGAGGGAATCAGCCCCAGCATTTT. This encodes CASSTTGGNQPQHF. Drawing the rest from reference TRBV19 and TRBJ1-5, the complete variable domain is DGGITQSPKYLFRKEGQNVTLSCEQNLNHDAMYWYRQDPGQGLRLIYYSQIVNDFQKGDIAEGYSVSREKKESFPLTVTSAQKNPTAFYLCASSTTGGNQPQHFGDGTRLSIL.

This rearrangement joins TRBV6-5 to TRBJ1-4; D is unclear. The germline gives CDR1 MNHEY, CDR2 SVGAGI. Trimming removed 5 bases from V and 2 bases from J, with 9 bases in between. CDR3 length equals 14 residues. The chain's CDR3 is CASSRTRTNEKLFF. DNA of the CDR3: TGTGCCAGCAGTCGGACGAGGACTAATGAAAAACTGTTTTTT.